This TCR beta chain was recorded in a study of T cells in Graves' hyperthyroidism and ophthalmopathy. Findings and caveats of the study: Ophthalmopathy was distinguished from stable hyperthyroidism by 13 V-J signatures.

8.5 to 10 ml of fresh peripheral blood supplied the PBMCs. In this sample, this clonotype turned up a few times. Antigen unknown. The CDR3 regions of TCR beta were amplified from RNA transcripts. The study used the HTBI primer set for a first-round RT-PCR of the TCR CDR3. Each CDR3 protein gets one entry after TCRdb re-called the multiplex PCR reads with MiXCR. The data show approximately 400,000 distinct CDR3 sequences, around 20% seen once. The CDR3 covers 15 residues. CDR1 is KGHDR, CDR2 SFDVKD, per germline. The V gene lost 4 bases and the J gene lost 7 bases, with 15 bases spanning the gap. The J gene is TRBJ1-4, the V gene TRBV24-1; D uncertain. The sequenced material came from blood. The receptor's source is a man aged 18 to 30 with Graves' ophthalmopathy. In nucleotides, the CDR3 is TGTGCCACCAGTGACCAGAAACAACGAGGTGAAAAACTGTTTTTT. Translating gives CATSDQKQRGEKLFF.